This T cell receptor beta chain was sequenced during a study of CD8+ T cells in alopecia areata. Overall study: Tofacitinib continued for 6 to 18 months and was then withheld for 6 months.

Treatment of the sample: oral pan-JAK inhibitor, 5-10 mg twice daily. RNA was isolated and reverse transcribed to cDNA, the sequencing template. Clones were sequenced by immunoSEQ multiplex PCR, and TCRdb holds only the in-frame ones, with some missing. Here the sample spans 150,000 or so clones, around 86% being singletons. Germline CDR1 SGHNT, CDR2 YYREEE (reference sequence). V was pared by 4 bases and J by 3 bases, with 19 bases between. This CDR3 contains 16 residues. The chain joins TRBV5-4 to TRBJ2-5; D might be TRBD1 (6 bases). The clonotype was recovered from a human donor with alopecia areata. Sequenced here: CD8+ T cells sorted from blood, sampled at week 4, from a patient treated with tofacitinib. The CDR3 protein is CASSGGDLGSEETQYF. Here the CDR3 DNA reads TGTGCCAGCAGCGGGGGCGATTTAGGGTCGGAAGAGACCCAGTACTTC.